Following are 4 T cell receptor beta chains from one sample sequenced in a study of blood T cell repertoires in COVID-19. Method: immunoSEQ multiplex PCR; TCRdb's copy keeps in-frame clones and lacks some. The sample contains 380,000 or so clones, more than 70% of which appear only once. Sequenced material: PBMCs or T cells enriched from blood (not recorded which). Receptors originate from a man younger than 45 who had recovered from COVID-19.

The J gene is TRBJ2-7, the V gene TRBV10-1; D unresolved. The CDR3 loop spans 9 amino acids. Trimming stripped 9 bases from V and 7 bases from J, with 7 bases between. CDR1 WNHNN and CDR2 SYGVQD come from the germline V gene (reference sequence). CDR3: CARLWEQYF. CDR3 in DNA: TGCGCCAGACTTTGGGAGCAGTACTTC.

The table lists this clone with a few counts. The DNA for the CDR3 is TGTGCCAGCGGGTTCAACCCCGCGGCAGGCTACACCTTC. Residues: CASGFNPAAGYTF. This chain uses TRBV11-2 with TRBJ1-2; D unclear. Germline assignment: CDR1 SGHAT and CDR2 FQNNGV. V lost 8 bases, J lost 8 bases, and 18 bases lay in between. The CDR3 spans 13 residues.

CDR3 amino acids: CASSRGQGNSPLHF. CDR3 sequence (DNA): TGTGCCAGTAGTCGGGGACAGGGGAACTCACCCCTCCACTTT. This chain uses TRBV19 with TRBJ1-6; 10 positions agree with TRBD1. The CDR3 sequence is 14 residues long. Germline CDR1 is LNHDA and CDR2 is SQIVND (reference sequence). Germline trimming cut 5 bases from V and 10 bases from J; bases unmatched to any gene: 5.

The rearrangement links TRBV9 to TRBJ2-3, with TRBD2 identical over 9 bases. The V gene end was trimmed by 0 bases and the J gene end by 3 bases; junction bases not matched to a gene: 2. CDR1 and CDR2 from the germline V gene are SGDLS and YYNGEE. The CDR3 is 15 residues long. CDR3 bases: TGTGCCAGCAGCGTAGTAAGCGGGGGGACAGATACGCAGTATTTT. Amino acids: CASSVVSGGTDTQYF.